This T cell receptor beta chain appears in the sequencing data of a study of T cell responses to AZD1222 COVID-19 vaccine. A remark on this clone: Its target is not known.

The assay was immunoSEQ multiplex PCR, and TCRdb's table has in-frame clones only and misses some. This repertoire shows some 140,000 clones, roughly 90% found once; its top ten account for about 20%. The CDR3 totals 15 residues. Germline V gene sequence: CDR1 LNHDA, CDR2 SQIVND (reference sequence). The trim removed 5 bases at V and 4 bases at J, leaving 6 bases unmatched. Study results and limitations: Among spike-specific TCRs, nearly half reportedly target unmutated variant regions. No day 14 peak samples; only post-peak repertoires were characterized. The sample set comprised mostly white British donors with more females, and clonal diversity was possibly underestimated.

This TCR was recovered from an adult in good health. Material: peripheral blood, obtained on day 0 of AZD1222 vaccination. The rearrangement joins TRBV19 to TRBJ2-2, with 8 bases lining up with TRBD1. The CDR3 is CASSLTGASTGELFF. CDR3 bases: TGTGCCAGTAGTTTGACAGGGGCCTCCACCGGGGAGCTGTTTTTT.